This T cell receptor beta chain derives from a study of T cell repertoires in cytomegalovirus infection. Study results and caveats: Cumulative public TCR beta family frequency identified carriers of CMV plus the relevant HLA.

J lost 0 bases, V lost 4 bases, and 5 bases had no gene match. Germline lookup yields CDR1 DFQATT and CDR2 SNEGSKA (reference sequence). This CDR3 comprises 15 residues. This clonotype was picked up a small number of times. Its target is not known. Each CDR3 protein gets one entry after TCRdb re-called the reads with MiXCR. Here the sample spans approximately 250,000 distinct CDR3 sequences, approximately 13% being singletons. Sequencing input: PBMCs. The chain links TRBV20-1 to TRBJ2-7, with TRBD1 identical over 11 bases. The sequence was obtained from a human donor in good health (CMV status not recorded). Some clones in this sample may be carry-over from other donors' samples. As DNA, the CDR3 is TGCAGTGCTATGGGACAGGGGGGCAGCTCCTACGAGCAGTACTTC. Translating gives CSAMGQGGSSYEQYF.